Listed here are 17 T cell receptor beta chains from one sample, sequenced in a study of CD4 and CD8 cells across lung adenocarcinoma regions. Using its own MiXCR run on the PCR reads, TCRdb lists one record per CDR3 protein. The data show 3,000 or so distinct CDR3 sequences, 55% to 65% seen once. Sequenced material: CD4+ T cells from the margin of a lung tumor. These receptors originate from a male donor with lung adenocarcinoma. The CD4 and CD8 labels of this study may be unreliable.

The chain employs TRBV6-1 and TRBJ2-1; D is ambiguous. The DNA end is more similar to TRBJ2-7, so the J call may be wrong. CDR3 size: 13 residues. Germline V gene sequence: CDR1 MNHNS, CDR2 SASEGT. Here the CDR3 DNA reads TGTGCCAGCAGTAGAGAACGGACCTACGAGCAGTACTTC. Translating it yields CASSRERTYEQYF.

V is TRBV15 and J is TRBJ2-7; unclear D gene. The germline V and J ends were trimmed by 1 base and 10 bases, with 17 bases remaining between them. CDR1 is LNHNV and CDR2 is YYDKDF in the germline V gene (reference sequence). The CDR3 length is 14 residues. CDR3 in DNA: TGTGCCACCAGCAGAGGGCAGGCGAAAGAGAACCAGTACTTC. It encodes CATSRGQAKENQYF.

The chain carries TRBV6-5 and TRBJ2-1, with 10 bases that match TRBD2. The CDR3 extends over 20 amino acids. Trimming at V came to 2 bases and at J to 7 bases, leaving 20 bases not matched to a gene. Germline CDR1 is MNHEY and CDR2 is SVGAGI. The CDR3 DNA follows: TGTGCCAGCAGTTACCCTTCAGGGGGCCTAGCGGGAGTATTCAGAAATGAGCAGTTCTTC. Its translation is CASSYPSGGLAGVFRNEQFF.

The gene calls are TRBV7-8 and TRBJ2-1; weak D call: TRBD2 (6 bases). V gave up 5 bases and J gave up 9 bases, with 20 bases separating them. This CDR3 contains 15 residues. Germline V gene data show CDR1 as SGHVS and CDR2 as FQNEAQ. CDR3 sequence: CASSLGLAGASEQFF. CDR3 nucleotides: TGTGCCAGCAGCCTGGGACTGGCCGGGGCGAGTGAGCAGTTCTTC.

This chain links TRBV6-1 with TRBJ2-6; no firm D call. The CDR3 is 16 amino acids. Looked up from germline, CDR1 is MNHNS and CDR2 is SASEGT. The ends were cut back, 1 base at V and 0 bases at J, with 7 bases in the middle. The CDR3 coding sequence is TGTGCCAGCAGTGAAGAGTCAGTCTCTGGGGCCAACGTCCTGACTTTC. This codes for CASSEESVSGANVLTF.

The table lists this clonotype with a count of one. This likely comes from a read error, as the CDR3 has no conserved phenylalanine or tryptophan at its end. This sequence joins TRBV6-1 and TRBJ2-1, with D perhaps TRBD1 (6 bases). Germline CDR1 is MNHNS and CDR2 is SASEGT. The CDR3 is 14 amino acids. V shed 6 bases and J shed 7 bases, with 16 bases lying between them. Here the CDR3 reads CASRLIGTPNEQFL. The CDR3, as DNA: TGTGCCAGCAGGCTCATCGGGACACCGAATGAGCAGTTCTTA.

The chain uses TRBV6-1 and TRBJ2-1, with D perhaps matching TRBD1 (5 bases). Germline CDR1 and CDR2: MNHNS and SASEGT. V lost 0 bases to trimming and J lost 2 bases, with 11 bases between them. This CDR3 is 16 amino acids long. CDR3 protein: CASSEAGDYPYNEQFF. Here the CDR3 DNA reads TGTGCCAGCAGTGAAGCAGGGGATTACCCCTACAATGAGCAGTTCTTC.

The chain has TRBV6-1 and TRBJ2-5; 12 nucleotides agree with TRBD2. Per the germline V gene, CDR1 is MNHNS and CDR2 is SASEGT. The CDR3 sequence is 15 residues long. V lost 5 bases, J lost 2 bases, and 3 bases stayed unmatched. CDR3 amino acids: CASSRTSGIQETQYF. DNA for the CDR3: TGTGCCAGCAGTCGGACTAGCGGGATTCAAGAGACCCAGTACTTC.

The chain carries TRBV7-6 and TRBJ2-3; D is ambiguous. Trimming stripped 2 bases from V and 5 bases from J, with 5 bases between. The CDR3 spans 12 residues. CDR1 SGHVS and CDR2 FNYEAQ come from the germline V gene. Here the CDR3 DNA reads TGTGCCAGCAGCTTACAGCTAGATACGCAGTATTTT. It is translated as CASSLQLDTQYF.

The V and J genes are TRBV12-3 or TRBV12-4 and TRBJ2-4, with a weak D call TRBD2 (5 bases). Trimming pared 4 bases from V and 9 bases from J, leaving 7 bases between. CDR3 length: 11 residues. CDR3 bases: TGTGCCAGCAGTTCTCGGGGCATTCAGTACTTC. It is translated as CASSSRGIQYF.

This clonotype appeared a few times. The chain couples TRBV6-1 to TRBJ2-3; D not resolved. The CDR3 length is 13 residues. Germline assignment: CDR1 MNHNS and CDR2 SASEGT. V lost 4 bases and J lost 10, with 15 bases in between. CDR3 sequence (DNA): TGTGCCAGCAGTGCTGTGACATTGGTTGCGCAGTATTTT. This sequence encodes CASSAVTLVAQYF.

The gene calls are TRBV6-1 and TRBJ2-5, with a weak D call TRBD1 (6 bases). The J call may not be correct, given that the DNA end is closer to TRBJ2-7. This CDR3 spans 12 amino acids. Germline CDR1 reads MNHNS; CDR2 reads SASEGT. The CDR3 sequence is CASIRGQYEQYF. CDR3 bases: TGTGCCAGCATCAGGGGCCAGTACGAGCAGTACTTC.

V usage is TRBV6-1 and J usage is TRBJ1-5; D unresolved. The CDR3 has 13 residues. Germline-derived CDR1 and CDR2 are MNHNS and SASEGT. The V and J ends lost 4 bases and 2 bases respectively, with 6 bases between them. The CDR3 DNA follows: TGTGCCAGCAGTGTTACACGCAATCAGCCCCAGCATTTT. It codes for CASSVTRNQPQHF.

The rearrangement links TRBV6-1 to TRBJ1-1; D is perhaps TRBD1 (5 bases). The CDR3 contains 13 residues. The V end was cut by 0 bases, the J end by 7 bases, with 9 bases between. Germline CDR1 MNHNS, CDR2 SASEGT. The CDR3: CASSEAWDGEAFF. The CDR3, as DNA: TGTGCCAGCAGTGAAGCCTGGGACGGTGAAGCTTTCTTT.

This clonotype qualifies as large (0.1 to 1%). The rearrangement uses TRBV6-1 and TRBJ2-1, with D maybe TRBD2 (5 bases). The germline V gene encodes CDR1 MNHNS and CDR2 SASEGT. With 3 bases removed from V and 4 bases from J, the gap between germline ends came to 10 bases. CDR3 length: 14 amino acids. In DNA, the CDR3 is TGTGCCAGCAGTGACCGAGGCGGGTACAATGAGCAGTTCTTC. Encoded protein: CASSDRGGYNEQFF.

J is TRBJ2-3 and V is TRBV7-2, with D possibly TRBD2 on 6 matching bases. Germline V gene lookup returns CDR1 SGHTA and CDR2 FQGNSA. V was cut by 7 bases and J by 4 bases, with 15 bases left in between. This CDR3 has 14 residues. The chain's CDR3 is CASNNFGSADTQYF. In nucleotides, the CDR3 is TGTGCCAGCAACAACTTCGGGAGTGCAGATACGCAGTATTTT.

The chain recombines TRBV10-3 with TRBJ1-5; 7 bases fit TRBD1. The V gene end was trimmed by 10 bases and the J gene end by 0 bases; junction bases not matched to a gene: 9. The CDR3 length is 15 residues. Germline V lookup: CDR1 ENHRY, CDR2 SYGVKD. This chain's CDR3 is CANSLGTDSNQPQHF. DNA for the CDR3: TGTGCCAACAGCCTTGGGACAGATAGCAATCAGCCCCAGCATTTT.